One sample yielded the 9 T cell receptor beta chains listed below, sequenced in a study of early T cells in non-severe SARS-CoV-2 infection. Via MiXCR, TCRdb re-called the 5' RACE reads, giving one row per CDR3 protein. Found here are about 28,000 distinct CDR3 sequences, about 5% of them singletons; the top ten hold approximately 0.88%. Material for sequencing was whole blood. The receptors come from an adult who was a healthcare worker with PCR-confirmed SARS-CoV-2 infection or an uninfected control (not recorded which).

This clonotype was counted ten times or more. The chain is built from TRBV20-1 and TRBJ2-7, with D unresolved. The CDR3 covers 13 residues. V was pared by 3 bases and J by 2 bases, with 11 bases between. Germline CDR1 reads DFQATT; CDR2 reads SNEGSKA (reference sequence). The CDR3 DNA reads TGCAGTGCTAGCAAGGCAGACGCCTACGAGCAGTACTTC. Translating it yields CSASKADAYEQYF.

This clonotype was counted between two and nine times. V and J are TRBV18 and TRBJ2-6; a weak D match, TRBD1 (5 bases). V lost 2 bases to trimming and J lost 0 bases, with 11 bases between them. CDR1 is KGHSH, CDR2 LQKENI, per germline. The CDR3 is 17 amino acids. Here the CDR3 DNA reads TGTGCCAGCTCACCAGGGGCAGTCAGCTCTGGGGCCAACGTCCTGACTTTC. Protein product: CASSPGAVSSGANVLTF.

The DNA of the CDR3 is TGTGCCAGCAGCCAGTCAGCGGGACAATACAATGAGCAGTTCTTC. This codes for CASSQSAGQYNEQFF. J is TRBJ2-1 and V is TRBV14, with D tentatively TRBD2 (7 bases). V was cut by 3 bases and J by 4 bases, with 13 bases left in between. Looked up from germline, CDR1 is SGHDN and CDR2 is FVKESK. The CDR3 is 15 residues long.

This clonotype has only a few counts. The chain employs TRBV28 and TRBJ2-2; D possibly corresponds to TRBD2 (5 bases). The CDR3 has 15 amino acids. Trimming removed 2 bases at V and 2 bases at J, with 9 bases between. The germline V gene has CDR1 MDHEN and CDR2 SYDVKM. CDR3 residues: CASSLILANTGELFF. CDR3 coding DNA: TGTGCCAGCAGTTTAATCCTAGCTAACACCGGGGAGCTGTTTTTT.

This clonotype was picked up many times. This chain uses TRBV20-1 with TRBJ1-4, with D hard to call. Germline V gene lookup returns CDR1 DFQATT and CDR2 SNEGSKA (reference sequence). V was trimmed by 6 bases and J by 8 bases, leaving 13 bases between them. The CDR3 runs 12 residues. DNA for the CDR3: TGCAGTGCCTACGTTGACCGGGAAAAACTGTTTTTT. It specifies CSAYVDREKLFF.

This chain uses TRBV5-4 with TRBJ2-2, with 9 bases lining up with TRBD2. The CDR3 consists of 16 residues. Germline V gene data show CDR1 as SGHNT and CDR2 as YYREEE (reference sequence). J was trimmed by 3 bases and V by 0 bases; bases with no gene match: 3. The DNA of the CDR3 is TGTGCCAGCAGCTTGGCTAGCGGGATGGACACCGGGGAGCTGTTTTTT. Protein product: CASSLASGMDTGELFF.

The chain is built from TRBV4-3 and TRBJ1-5; possibly TRBD1 for D (5 bases). V lost 4 bases and J lost 10, with 20 bases in between. The CDR3 has 15 residues. Germline values: CDR1 LGHNA, CDR2 YSLEER. This CDR3 reads CASSRDGTAGYPQHF. In nucleotides, the CDR3 is TGCGCCAGCAGCCGAGACGGGACCGCTGGTTACCCCCAGCATTTT.

This clonotype was detected ten times or more. The V gene is TRBV19, the J gene TRBJ2-3; D might be TRBD2 (6 bases). Trimming removed 4 bases from V and 8 bases from J, with 13 bases in between. The CDR3 covers 13 residues. CDR1 is LNHDA, CDR2 SQIVND, per germline (reference sequence). The CDR3 DNA follows: TGTGCCAGTAGTAGCGGGACTCCATCTACGCAGTATTTT. The encoded protein is CASSSGTPSTQYF.

This clonotype was found many times. The rearrangement links TRBV11-2 to TRBJ2-1; D might be TRBD1 or TRBD2, each matching 5 bases. The germline CDR1 and CDR2 sequences are SGHAT and FQNNGV. The CDR3 contains 13 residues. V dropped 0 bases and J dropped 8 bases, with 8 bases sitting between them. The CDR3 DNA reads TGTGCCAGCAGCTTAGAAGGGGACCATGAGCAGTTCTTC. It translates to CASSLEGDHEQFF.